These T cell receptor beta chains were read from a single sample in a study of blood T cell repertoires in COVID-19. The protocol was immunoSEQ multiplex PCR, while the TCRdb copy is restricted to in-frame clones and leaves out a portion. The sample lists hundreds of thousands of clones, around nine tenths occurring once. The sample was peripheral blood. All receptors derive from a woman aged 55-70 years who had recovered from COVID-19. Each CDR3 is given without its conserved first and last residue. Each record gives: CDR3 protein, V gene, J gene, D gene. D genes are given only for firm matches.

CDR3 protein: ASSPDSVSYNEQF
V gene: TRBV9
J gene: TRBJ2-1
D gene: -

CDR3 protein: AMSGQANSPLH
V gene: TRBV28
J gene: TRBJ1-6
D gene: TRBD1

CDR3 protein: ASRGQSNQPQH
V gene: TRBV12-3/TRBV12-4
J gene: TRBJ1-5
D gene: -

CDR3 protein: ASSTTGISGRETQY
V gene: TRBV19
J gene: TRBJ2-5
D gene: -

CDR3 protein: AISEGTSGGHEWNTQY
V gene: TRBV10-3
J gene: TRBJ2-3
D gene: TRBD2

CDR3 protein: ASSIIPTSSLIEQF
V gene: TRBV19
J gene: TRBJ2-1
D gene: -

CDR3 protein: ASRSGSTNEKLF
V gene: TRBV7-9
J gene: TRBJ1-4
D gene: -

CDR3 protein: ASSQDRGRGFAKNIQY
V gene: TRBV3-1/TRBV3-2
J gene: TRBJ2-4
D gene: TRBD1

CDR3 protein: ASSTGQGTDTQY
V gene: TRBV5-1
J gene: TRBJ2-3
D gene: TRBD1

CDR3 protein: ASVRDEQF
V gene: TRBV2
J gene: TRBJ2-1
D gene: -

CDR3 protein: ASSLNSQGTEAF
V gene: TRBV7-2
J gene: TRBJ1-1
D gene: -

CDR3 protein: ASSLFSLAEETQY
V gene: TRBV5-1
J gene: TRBJ2-5
D gene: TRBD2

CDR3 protein: ASSLKTSGGAGDTQY
V gene: TRBV7-2
J gene: TRBJ2-3
D gene: TRBD2

CDR3 protein: ASSPVGAGSGGYT
V gene: TRBV5-6
J gene: TRBJ1-2
D gene: -

CDR3 protein: ASSGSSNSPLH
V gene: TRBV6-5
J gene: TRBJ1-6
D gene: -

CDR3 protein: ASSRQGTNQPQH
V gene: TRBV2
J gene: TRBJ1-5
D gene: TRBD1

CDR3 protein: ASSLTAGELF
V gene: TRBV12-3/TRBV12-4
J gene: TRBJ2-2
D gene: -

CDR3 protein: ASSLVRGASKETQY
V gene: TRBV7-7
J gene: TRBJ2-5
D gene: -

CDR3 protein: ASSVSGLSTGELF
V gene: TRBV9
J gene: TRBJ2-2
D gene: -

CDR3 protein: ASSANGQTGELF
V gene: TRBV2
J gene: TRBJ2-2
D gene: -

CDR3 protein: ASSLTGREQF
V gene: TRBV11-3
J gene: TRBJ2-1
D gene: -

CDR3 protein: ATGEGRARGYT
V gene: TRBV6-5
J gene: TRBJ1-2
D gene: -

CDR3 protein: ASSLAGTGAETQY
V gene: TRBV5-1
J gene: TRBJ2-5
D gene: TRBD1

CDR3 protein: ASSPKDRESNQPQH
V gene: TRBV18
J gene: TRBJ1-5
D gene: TRBD1

CDR3 protein: AADPGQGSRNTEAF
V gene: TRBV10-3
J gene: TRBJ1-1
D gene: TRBD1

CDR3 protein: ASSYSGRSEAF
V gene: TRBV6-5
J gene: TRBJ1-1
D gene: -

CDR3 protein: ASSYIAGGSNQPQH
V gene: TRBV27
J gene: TRBJ1-5
D gene: TRBD1

CDR3 protein: ASSLASAQGSKGDYGYT
V gene: TRBV7-2
J gene: TRBJ1-2
D gene: -

CDR3 protein: ASSQDRLAGLDTQY
V gene: TRBV3-1/TRBV3-2
J gene: TRBJ2-3
D gene: TRBD2

CDR3 protein: SDKPSGGNTDTQY
V gene: TRBV29-1
J gene: TRBJ2-3
D gene: TRBD2

CDR3 protein: ASSFRTGVGEQY
V gene: TRBV28
J gene: TRBJ2-7
D gene: -

CDR3 protein: ASSITGGSYGYT
V gene: TRBV19
J gene: TRBJ1-2
D gene: TRBD1

CDR3 protein: ASSLDRGREQY
V gene: TRBV11-3
J gene: TRBJ2-7
D gene: -

CDR3 protein: SASLRSGNVLT
V gene: TRBV20-1
J gene: TRBJ2-6
D gene: -

CDR3 protein: ASSREVANQPQH
V gene: TRBV6-2/TRBV6-3
J gene: TRBJ1-5
D gene: -

CDR3 protein: SAGQGNTEAF
V gene: TRBV29-1
J gene: TRBJ1-1
D gene: TRBD1

CDR3 protein: ASRLERGQNTEAF
V gene: TRBV2
J gene: TRBJ1-1
D gene: -

CDR3 protein: ASSVLDRGTEAF
V gene: TRBV9
J gene: TRBJ1-1
D gene: TRBD1

CDR3 protein: ASSLGGVGNSPLH
V gene: TRBV7-2
J gene: TRBJ1-6
D gene: -

CDR3 protein: ASTRDRETDTQY
V gene: TRBV2
J gene: TRBJ2-3
D gene: TRBD1